A selection of T cell receptor beta chains follows, all from one sample in a study of T-cell memory formation after mild COVID-19. TCRdb redid the calling of the 5' RACE reads with MiXCR, one entry per CDR3 protein. This table has about 560,000 distinct CDR3 sequences, roughly 17% appearing once. Sequencing input: PBMCs or a T cell subset sorted from them (not recorded which). The source is an adult woman who had mild COVID-19 (a few samples of this study predate the infection). Cell type and time point are not known. Each CDR3 is given with its conserved first and last residue. The D gene is left open where the match is weak. Some rows mark clone size as missing; the rest say once, few, many or name a class of expanded clone.

j_gene,v_gene,abundance,d_gene,CDR3aa,CDR3nt
TRBJ2-2,TRBV9,few,-,CASSVEFRSGELFF,TGTGCCAGCAGCGTAGAGTTCCGTTCCGGGGAGCTGTTTTTT
TRBJ2-3,TRBV5-4,-,-,CASSRSGGGADTQYF,TGTGCCAGCAGCCGTAGCGGAGGGGGGGCAGATACGCAGTATTTT
TRBJ1-5,TRBV2,-,-,CASSESRTVQPQHF,TGTGCCAGCAGTGAATCCCGGACAGTTCAGCCCCAGCATTTT
TRBJ2-4,TRBV7-2,-,-,CASSLGRTQNIQYF,TGTGCCAGCAGCTTAGGAAGAACTCAAAACATTCAGTACTTC
TRBJ2-7,TRBV12-3/TRBV12-4,few,TRBD2,CASSLTDGWTSHHEQYF,TGTGCCAGCAGTTTAACGGACGGATGGACTAGCCACCACGAGCAGTACTTC
TRBJ2-3,TRBV3-1,-,TRBD2,CASTPGLAVADTQYF,TGTGCCAGCACCCCGGGACTAGCGGTGGCAGATACGCAGTATTTT
TRBJ2-7,TRBV6-6,few,-,CASRQLESGEQYF,TGTGCCAGCAGACAACTTGAGTCCGGCGAGCAGTACTTC
TRBJ2-7,TRBV5-6,-,TRBD1,CASSPPPGTGGKDEQYF,TGTGCCAGCAGCCCACCCCCCGGGACAGGGGGCAAGGACGAGCAGTACTTC
TRBJ2-1,TRBV9,-,-,CASSVANYNEQFF,TGTGCCAGCAGCGTAGCCAACTACAATGAGCAGTTCTTC
TRBJ2-6,TRBV24-1,few,-,CATSDPSGANVLTF,TGTGCCACCAGTGACCCCTCTGGGGCCAACGTCCTGACTTTC
TRBJ2-7,TRBV7-2,many,-,CASRPTGGGTYEQYF,TGTGCCAGCAGGCCGACCGGCGGGGGCACCTACGAGCAGTACTTC
TRBJ2-2,TRBV3-1,few,TRBD1,CASSHLGTGGVDTGELFF,TGTGCCAGCAGCCATCTCGGGACAGGGGGCGTGGACACCGGGGAGCTGTTTTTT
TRBJ1-2,TRBV5-1,many,-,CASSLDSLDGYTF,TGCGCCAGCAGCTTGGACAGCCTCGATGGCTACACCTTC
TRBJ2-6,TRBV7-2,many,-,CASSRQGGLTGANVLTF,TGTGCCAGCAGCCGACAAGGGGGGCTCACTGGGGCCAACGTCCTGACTTTC
TRBJ1-1,TRBV18,-,TRBD1,CASSPPDRASANTEAFF,TGTGCCAGCTCACCACCGGACAGGGCCTCAGCGAACACTGAAGCTTTCTTT
TRBJ2-7,TRBV12-3/TRBV12-4,-,-,CASSFHTIEQYF,TGTGCCAGCAGTTTTCATACGATCGAGCAGTACTTC
TRBJ2-7,TRBV3-1,-,TRBD1,CASSLDRAGSYEQYF,TGTGCCAGCAGCCTCGACAGGGCTGGGTCCTACGAGCAGTACTTC
TRBJ1-1,TRBV4-1,-,-,CASSQAAGNTEAFF,TGCGCCAGCAGCCAAGCTGCGGGGAACACTGAAGCTTTCTTT
TRBJ2-5,TRBV3-1,-,TRBD1,CASSQDLGGRQTQYF,TGTGCCAGCAGCCAAGATCTAGGGGGCCGCCAGACCCAGTACTTC
TRBJ2-4,TRBV20-1,-,-,CSARATGEDIQYF,TGCAGTGCTAGAGCAACAGGGGAGGACATTCAGTACTTC
TRBJ2-5,TRBV4-3,-,TRBD2,CASSQEGTGGQTQYF,TGCGCCAGCAGCCAAGAAGGGACGGGAGGGCAGACCCAGTACTTC
TRBJ2-7,TRBV5-6,-,-,CASSLANLGSEQYF,TGTGCCAGCAGCTTGGCCAATCTAGGGTCTGAGCAGTACTTC
TRBJ1-2,TRBV7-9,-,-,CASSLAGEDNYGYTF,TGTGCCAGCAGCTTAGCAGGGGAGGATAACTATGGCTACACCTTC
TRBJ2-5,TRBV6-5,-,TRBD2,CASSYGAAGGQETQYF,TGTGCCAGCAGTTACGGCGCGGCGGGAGGACAAGAGACCCAGTACTTC
TRBJ1-3,TRBV3-1,few,-,CASSDRTGNTIYF,TGTGCCAGCAGCGATCGGACAGGAAACACCATATATTTT
TRBJ2-3,TRBV20-1,-,TRBD2,CSAIREGLGLSDTQYF,TGCAGTGCCATACGGGAGGGCCTGGGGTTGTCAGATACGCAGTATTTT
TRBJ2-2,TRBV4-1,few,-,CASSRRSRNGELFF,TGCGCCAGCAGCCGCCGCAGTCGGAACGGGGAGCTGTTTTTT
TRBJ2-7,TRBV5-1,-,-,CASSLRPEGDEQYF,TGCGCCAGCAGCTTGAGGCCGGAGGGGGACGAGCAGTACTTC
TRBJ2-7,TRBV20-1,-,TRBD2,CSATRGGRSYEQYF,TGCAGTGCCACGCGGGGGGGACGCTCCTACGAGCAGTACTTC
TRBJ2-1,TRBV29-1,-,TRBD2,CSVVRLAENNEQFF,TGCAGCGTTGTGCGGCTAGCGGAGAACAATGAGCAGTTCTTC
TRBJ1-1,TRBV12-3/TRBV12-4,-,-,CASSLGSPNGEAFF,TGTGCCAGCAGTTTGGGAAGCCCGAACGGTGAAGCTTTCTTT
TRBJ2-1,TRBV9,-,-,CASSPVGSYNEQFF,TGTGCCAGCAGCCCCGTAGGCTCCTACAATGAGCAGTTCTTC
TRBJ2-3,TRBV12-3/TRBV12-4,few,TRBD2,CASTSLAGYGDTQYF,TGTGCCAGCACCTCACTAGCGGGGTACGGAGATACGCAGTATTTT
TRBJ2-5,TRBV4-3,few,TRBD1,CASSVTGGAETQYF,TGCGCCAGCAGCGTCACAGGGGGCGCGGAGACCCAGTACTTC
TRBJ1-6,TRBV2,-,-,CASRVTYNSPLHF,TGTGCCAGCAGAGTTACCTATAATTCACCCCTCCACTTT
TRBJ2-1,TRBV7-2,few,-,CASSLARGQRRVLHNEQFF,TGTGCCAGCAGCTTAGCGCGGGGACAGCGCAGGGTCCTCCACAATGAGCAGTTCTTC
TRBJ1-2,TRBV9,-,-,CASSPPGTYGYTF,TGTGCCAGCTCTCCGCCGGGGACCTATGGCTACACCTTC
TRBJ2-3,TRBV12-3/TRBV12-4,-,-,CASSSGVGGHTQYF,TGTGCCAGCAGCTCGGGCGTGGGGGGTCATACGCAGTATTTT